The present TCR beta chain was sequenced within a study of blood T cell repertoires in COVID-19. Overall study context: The study drew acute and convalescent COVID-19 samples from the United States, Italy and Spain.

Authors' processing steps: Estimates of nucleated cell counts were drawn from the amplification of reference gene primers. Sequencing was performed with immunoSEQ multiplex PCR; in TCRdb, only in-frame clones are kept and a portion is missing. V, J and clone size derive from that table, while D and trimming were established from the DNA sequence. The sample records about 64,000 clones, 70% to 85% being singletons. Germline V gene lookup returns CDR1 SEHNR and CDR2 FQNEAQ (reference sequence). V lost 2 bases and J 8 bases, leaving 18 bases between the germline ends. This CDR3 has 16 residues. The J gene is TRBJ1-4, the V gene TRBV7-9, with a possible D match to TRBD1 (5 bases). The receptor comes from a woman aged 55-69 years with acute or convalescent COVID-19. The sequenced sample consisted of peripheral blood. The CDR3 bases are TGTGCCAGCAGCTTACTGGGGGAGGGTTCGCGGGAAAAACTGTTTTTT. Amino acids: CASSLLGEGSREKLFF.